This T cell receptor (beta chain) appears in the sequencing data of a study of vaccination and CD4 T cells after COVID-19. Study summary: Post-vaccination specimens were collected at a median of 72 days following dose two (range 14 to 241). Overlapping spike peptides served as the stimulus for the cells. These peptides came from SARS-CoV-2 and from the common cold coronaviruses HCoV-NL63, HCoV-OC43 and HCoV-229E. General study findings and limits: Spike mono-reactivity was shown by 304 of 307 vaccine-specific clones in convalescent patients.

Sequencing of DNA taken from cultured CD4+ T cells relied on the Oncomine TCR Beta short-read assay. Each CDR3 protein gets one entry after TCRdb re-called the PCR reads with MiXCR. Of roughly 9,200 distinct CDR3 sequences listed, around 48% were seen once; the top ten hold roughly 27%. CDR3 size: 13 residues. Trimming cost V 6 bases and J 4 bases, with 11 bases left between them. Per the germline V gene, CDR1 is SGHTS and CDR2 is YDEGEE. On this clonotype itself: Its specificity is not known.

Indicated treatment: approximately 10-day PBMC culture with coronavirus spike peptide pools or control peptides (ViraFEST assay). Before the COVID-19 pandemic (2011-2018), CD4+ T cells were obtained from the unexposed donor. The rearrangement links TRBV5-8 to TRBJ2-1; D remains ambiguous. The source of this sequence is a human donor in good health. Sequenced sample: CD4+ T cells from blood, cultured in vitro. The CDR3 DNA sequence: TGTGCCAGCAAAGGCATAAGTTACAATGAGCAGTTCTTC. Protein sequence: CASKGISYNEQFF. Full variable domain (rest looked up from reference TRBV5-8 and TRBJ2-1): EAGVTQSPTHLIKTRGQQATLRCSPISGHTSVYWYQQALGLGLQFLLWYDEGEERNRGNFPPRFSGRQFPNYSSELNVNALELEDSALYLCASKGISYNEQFFGPGTRLTVL.